The rows below give T cell receptor beta chains drawn from one sample of a study of T cell changes during pregnancy in multiple sclerosis. Clones were sequenced by immunoSEQ multiplex PCR, and TCRdb holds only the in-frame ones, with some missing. The sample lists about 33,000 clones; roughly 92% were seen once. The sample consisted of PBMCs (not recorded whether the cells were cultured). The receptors derive from a female donor with multiple sclerosis, enrolled in a pregnancy study. The CDR3 runs from the conserved cysteine through the conserved F or W. The order of the fields is clone size, J gene, V gene, D gene, CDR3 protein, CDR3 DNA. D genes are given only for firm matches. The size of a clone is reported for some rows only, either as once, few or many, or as a class for expanded clones.

clone size: NA
J gene: TRBJ2-2
V gene: TRBV19
D gene: NA
CDR3 protein: CASSIGWNTGELFF
CDR3 DNA: TGTGCCAGTAGTATAGGCTGGAACACCGGGGAGCTGTTTTTT

clone size: NA
J gene: TRBJ1-3
V gene: TRBV28
D gene: NA
CDR3 protein: CASYPSTRGNTIYF
CDR3 DNA: TGTGCCTCTTACCCAAGCACTAGGGGAAACACCATATATTTT

clone size: NA
J gene: TRBJ1-1
V gene: TRBV5-1
D gene: TRBD1
CDR3 protein: CASSMVGQGARGTEAFF
CDR3 DNA: TGCGCCAGCAGCATGGTGGGACAGGGGGCGCGAGGCACTGAAGCTTTCTTT

clone size: NA
J gene: TRBJ2-7
V gene: TRBV29-1
D gene: TRBD1
CDR3 protein: CSGGTGGVSDEQYF
CDR3 DNA: TGCAGCGGGGGGACAGGGGGCGTTAGTGACGAGCAGTACTTC

clone size: NA
J gene: TRBJ1-1
V gene: TRBV18
D gene: TRBD1
CDR3 protein: CASSQNRDSTEAFF
CDR3 DNA: TGTGCCAGCTCGCAGAATCGGGACAGCACTGAAGCTTTCTTT

clone size: NA
J gene: TRBJ1-2
V gene: TRBV15
D gene: NA
CDR3 protein: CATSSYRGWRNLLGLYGYTF
CDR3 DNA: TGTGCCACCAGCAGCTATAGGGGATGGCGAAATCTTTTAGGGTTGTATGGCTACACCTTC

clone size: NA
J gene: TRBJ1-1
V gene: TRBV6-7
D gene: NA
CDR3 protein: CASSYSLGAGPTEAFF
CDR3 DNA: TGTGCCAGCAGTTACTCGTTGGGGGCAGGGCCCACTGAAGCTTTCTTT

clone size: NA
J gene: TRBJ2-7
V gene: TRBV5-1
D gene: TRBD2
CDR3 protein: CASSLNAGAAYEQYF
CDR3 DNA: TGCGCCAGCAGCTTGAATGCGGGAGCAGCATACGAGCAGTACTTC

clone size: NA
J gene: TRBJ2-2
V gene: TRBV11-2
D gene: TRBD2
CDR3 protein: CASSRSSGGKTTELFF
CDR3 DNA: TGTGCCAGCAGCCGTAGTAGCGGGGGAAAGACGACCGAGCTGTTTTTT

clone size: once
J gene: TRBJ2-1
V gene: TRBV4-2
D gene: NA
CDR3 protein: CASSQEGRGAGNEQFF
CDR3 DNA: TGTGCCAGCAGCCAAGAGGGTCGTGGGGCCGGCAATGAGCAGTTCTTC

clone size: NA
J gene: TRBJ2-7
V gene: TRBV5-6
D gene: NA
CDR3 protein: CASSGMGSGVYSYEQYF
CDR3 DNA: TGTGCCAGCAGCGGCATGGGGTCAGGGGTCTATTCCTACGAGCAGTACTTC

clone size: NA
J gene: TRBJ2-7
V gene: TRBV28
D gene: TRBD2
CDR3 protein: CASSPTSGRAAEQYF
CDR3 DNA: TGTGCCAGCAGCCCGACTAGCGGGAGGGCCGCCGAGCAGTACTTC

clone size: NA
J gene: TRBJ2-5
V gene: TRBV4-1
D gene: TRBD1
CDR3 protein: CASSPGQGKETQYF
CDR3 DNA: TGCGCCAGCAGCCCGGGACAGGGTAAAGAGACCCAGTACTTC

clone size: NA
J gene: TRBJ1-1
V gene: TRBV29-1
D gene: NA
CDR3 protein: CSVDRGMNTEAFF
CDR3 DNA: TGCAGCGTTGATAGGGGAATGAACACTGAAGCTTTCTTT

clone size: NA
J gene: TRBJ2-3
V gene: TRBV19
D gene: TRBD1
CDR3 protein: CASSRQGSTDTQYF
CDR3 DNA: TGTGCCAGTAGCCGACAGGGCAGCACAGATACGCAGTATTTT

clone size: NA
J gene: TRBJ2-3
V gene: TRBV5-1
D gene: NA
CDR3 protein: CASSLSGSGTDTQYF
CDR3 DNA: TGCGCCAGCAGCTTGTCGGGTAGCGGCACAGATACGCAGTATTTT

clone size: NA
J gene: TRBJ1-4
V gene: TRBV14
D gene: NA
CDR3 protein: CASSYGPNEKLFF
CDR3 DNA: TGTGCCAGCAGCTACGGCCCTAATGAAAAACTGTTTTTT

clone size: NA
J gene: TRBJ1-3
V gene: TRBV11-2
D gene: NA
CDR3 protein: CASSLKAGFRGNTIYF
CDR3 DNA: TGTGCCAGCAGCTTAAAGGCCGGGTTTCGTGGAAACACCATATATTTT

clone size: NA
J gene: TRBJ1-3
V gene: TRBV7-9
D gene: NA
CDR3 protein: CASSFDGNTIYF
CDR3 DNA: TGTGCCAGCAGCTTCGATGGAAACACCATATATTTT

clone size: NA
J gene: TRBJ2-7
V gene: TRBV18
D gene: NA
CDR3 protein: CASSPTTYEQYF
CDR3 DNA: TGTGCCAGCTCACCAACCACCTACGAGCAGTACTTC

clone size: once
J gene: TRBJ1-4
V gene: TRBV5-4
D gene: TRBD1
CDR3 protein: CASSPGTGTTNEKLFF
CDR3 DNA: TGTGCCAGCAGCCCCGGGACAGGGACAACTAATGAAAAACTGTTTTTT

clone size: NA
J gene: TRBJ2-1
V gene: TRBV27
D gene: NA
CDR3 protein: CASSLIPSIYNEQFF
CDR3 DNA: TGTGCCAGCAGCTTAATCCCGAGTATATACAATGAGCAGTTCTTC

clone size: NA
J gene: TRBJ1-1
V gene: TRBV13
D gene: NA
CDR3 protein: CASSLQSGPEAFF
CDR3 DNA: TGTGCCAGCAGCTTACAGTCTGGACCTGAAGCTTTCTTT

clone size: NA
J gene: TRBJ2-1
V gene: TRBV6-1
D gene: NA
CDR3 protein: CASVAFGPLYNEQFF
CDR3 DNA: TGTGCCAGCGTGGCCTTCGGACCACTCTACAATGAGCAGTTCTTC

clone size: NA
J gene: TRBJ1-1
V gene: TRBV10-3
D gene: NA
CDR3 protein: CASGQDRTEAFF
CDR3 DNA: TGTGCCAGCGGACAAGACAGGACTGAAGCTTTCTTT

clone size: NA
J gene: TRBJ2-6
V gene: TRBV19
D gene: NA
CDR3 protein: CASSTRDRVGSGANVLTF
CDR3 DNA: TGTGCCAGTAGTACCCGGGACCGGGTAGGGTCTGGGGCCAACGTCCTGACTTTC